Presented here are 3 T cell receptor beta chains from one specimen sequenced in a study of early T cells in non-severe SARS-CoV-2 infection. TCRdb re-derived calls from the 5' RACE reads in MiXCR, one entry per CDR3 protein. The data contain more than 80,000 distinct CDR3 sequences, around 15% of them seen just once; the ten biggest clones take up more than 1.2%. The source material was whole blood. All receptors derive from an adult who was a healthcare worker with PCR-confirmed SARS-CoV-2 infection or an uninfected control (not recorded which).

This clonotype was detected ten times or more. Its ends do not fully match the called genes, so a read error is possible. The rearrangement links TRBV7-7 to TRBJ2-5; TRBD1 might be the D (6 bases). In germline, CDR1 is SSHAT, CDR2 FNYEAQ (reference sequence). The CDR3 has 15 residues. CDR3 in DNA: TGTGCTAGCAGCTTATTCAGGACAGAGCAAGAGACCCAGTACTTC. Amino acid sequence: CASSLFRTEQETQYF.

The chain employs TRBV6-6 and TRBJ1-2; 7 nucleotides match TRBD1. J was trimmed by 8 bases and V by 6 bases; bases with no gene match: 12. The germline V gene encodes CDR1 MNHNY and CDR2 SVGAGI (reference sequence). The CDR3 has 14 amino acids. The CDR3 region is CASSRDRAQGGYTF. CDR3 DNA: TGTGCCAGCAGCCGAGACAGGGCTCAAGGGGGCTACACCTTC.

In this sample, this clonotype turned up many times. The CDR3 nucleotides read TGTGCCTGGAGTGAGGACAGGGGTAGGGCTTTCTTT. Amino acid sequence: CAWSEDRGRAFF. The genes are TRBV30 and TRBJ1-1; 9 bases agree with TRBD1. The CDR3 consists of 12 residues. The germline V gene has CDR1 GTSNPN and CDR2 SVGIG (reference sequence). V was pared by 1 base and J by 11 bases, with 5 bases of the junction left unmatched.